The following is a T cell receptor (beta chain) sequence with its context. The sample comes from a study of cytomegalovirus exposure and HLA in healthy donors. Amplification used 60 Vbeta primers and 13 Jbeta primers. Clones were read by immunoSEQ multiplex PCR, and TCRdb kept only the in-frame ones, dropping some. The repertoire holds fewer than 200,000 clones, with 55% to 75% as singletons. Healthy bone marrow donors made up the cohort. Though probably carrying unrecorded immune exposures, donors were nominally healthy at sampling. The records do not include a CMV serostatus for this donor. The TCR was taken from a human donor in good health. The sample consisted of PBMCs.

Here the CDR3 reads CSVKYSNQPQHF. Written as DNA, the CDR3 is TGCAGCGTAAAATATAGCAATCAGCCCCAGCATTTT. The V and J genes are TRBV29-1 and TRBJ1-5; no clear D gene. Germline CDR1 is SQVTM and CDR2 is ANQGSEA. V was shortened by 6 bases and J by 0 bases, with 6 bases between the two germline ends. CDR3 length: 12 amino acids.